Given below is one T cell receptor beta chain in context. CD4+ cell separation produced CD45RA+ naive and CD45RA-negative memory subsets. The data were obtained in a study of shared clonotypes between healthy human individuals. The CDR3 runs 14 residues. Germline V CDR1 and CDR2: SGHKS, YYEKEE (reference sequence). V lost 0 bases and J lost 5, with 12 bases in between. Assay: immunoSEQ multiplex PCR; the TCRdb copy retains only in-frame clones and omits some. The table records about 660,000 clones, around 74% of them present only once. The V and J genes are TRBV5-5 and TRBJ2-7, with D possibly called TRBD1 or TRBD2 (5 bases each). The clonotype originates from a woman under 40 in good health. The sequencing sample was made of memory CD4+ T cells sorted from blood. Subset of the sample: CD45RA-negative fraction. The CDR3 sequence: CASSLVGVSDEQYF. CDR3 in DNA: TGTGCCAGCAGCTTGGTGGGGGTTAGCGACGAGCAGTACTTC.